These 17 T cell receptor beta chains originate from one sample sequenced in a study of T cells in Graves' hyperthyroidism and ophthalmopathy. Amplification of TCR beta CDR3 regions was performed using RNA transcripts as template. The study used the HTBI primer set for a first-round RT-PCR of the TCR CDR3. TCRdb processed the multiplex PCR reads anew with MiXCR; each CDR3 protein has one entry. In the table there are 30,000 to 40,000 distinct CDR3 sequences, about 49% of which are singletons. Material for sequencing was blood. These TCRs come from a woman between 45 and 60 years old with Graves' hyperthyroidism that later progressed to Graves' ophthalmopathy.

The sample holds many counts of this clonotype. V usage is TRBV6-2 or TRBV6-3 and J usage is TRBJ2-1; D may be TRBD1 (5 bases). The CDR3 spans 14 residues. Germline V gene sequence: CDR1 MNHEY, CDR2 SVGEGT. V was trimmed by 6 bases and J by 1 base, leaving 10 bases between them. The CDR3 DNA reads TGTGCCAGCAGATCGACAGCATCCTACAATGAGCAGTTCTTC. Translation: CASRSTASYNEQFF.

This chain links TRBV12-1 with TRBJ2-7; the table's D gene call, TRBD1, was not cross checked with the DNA. TRBV12-1 is listed as a pseudogene. The CDR3 totals 10 residues. As DNA, the CDR3 is TGTGCCGGACAGGGATACGAGCAGTACTTC. This codes for CAGQGYEQYF.

This clonotype has at least ten counts. This chain connects TRBV6-1 to TRBJ2-7, with 13 bases identical to TRBD2. With V trimmed by 4 bases and J by 6 bases, 6 bases remained unmatched. This CDR3 has 15 residues. Germline assignment: CDR1 MNHNS and CDR2 SASEGT. CDR3 bases: TGTGCCAGCAGTGGGGGACTAGCGGGAATCAGCGAGCAGTACTTC. It translates to CASSGGLAGISEQYF.

The CDR3 region is CASSQVLGVGWNTEAFF. CDR3 nucleotides: TGTGCCAGCAGCCAAGTACTGGGGGTTGGTTGGAACACTGAAGCTTTCTTT. V usage is TRBV3-1 and J usage is TRBJ1-1; D may be TRBD1 (5 bases). The CDR3 is 17 amino acids. Germline V gene data show CDR1 as LGHDT and CDR2 as YNNKEL (reference sequence). Trimming left V 1 base short and J 1 base short, with 16 bases between.

CDR3 coding DNA: TGTGCCAGCAGCTTGGGGCCTTATAGCAATCAGCCCCAGCATTTT. Residues: CASSLGPYSNQPQHF. This chain joins TRBV7-6 and TRBJ1-5; perhaps TRBD1 as D (5 bases). CDR3 length: 15 amino acids. Germline V gives CDR1 SGHVS, CDR2 FNYEAQ. The V end lost 3 bases, the J end lost 0 bases, and 9 bases lay between the germline ends.

This chain connects TRBV3-2 to TRBJ2-1; no DNA check was done on the table's D call, TRBD2. TRBV3-2 is flagged as a pseudogene. The CDR3 runs 19 residues. DNA of the CDR3: TGTGCCAGCAGCCAAAAAAGTGGGAAAATAGCGGGACTATACAATGAGCAGTTCTTC. It specifies CASSQKSGKIAGLYNEQFF.

This clonotype was counted at least ten times. The V and J genes are TRBV9 and TRBJ2-1; maybe TRBD2 (6 bases). V lost 4 bases and J lost 0, with 14 bases in between. Germline V CDR1 and CDR2: SGDLS, YYNGEE. CDR3 size: 16 residues. The CDR3 is CASSRRDRSSYNEQFF. The CDR3 DNA follows: TGTGCCAGCAGCAGGCGGGACCGTAGCTCCTACAATGAGCAGTTCTTC.

This clonotype has a handful of counts. The rearrangement uses TRBV5-1 and TRBJ2-7; perhaps TRBD2 as D (6 bases). V lost 4 bases, J lost 3 bases, and 14 bases lay in between. This CDR3 contains 14 residues. The V gene's germline CDR1 is SGHRS and CDR2 YFSETQ. The CDR3 region is CASSKHYGGYEQYF. CDR3 nucleotide sequence: TGCGCCAGCAGCAAACACTACGGGGGCTACGAGCAGTACTTC.

On this clonotype: Lacking the conserved final phenylalanine or tryptophan, this CDR3 likely reflects a read error. The limits of the CDR3 on the DNA are not certain, so only TCRdb's listed CDR3 is given. V and J are TRBV5-4 and TRBJ2-5. The CDR3 spans 9 amino acids, including both terminal residues. Germline CDR1 SGHNT, CDR2 YYREEE (reference sequence). The CDR3 here is CASSDPADY.

This rearrangement joins TRBV5-1 to TRBJ2-7, with D possibly being TRBD1 (6 bases). CDR1 and CDR2 from the germline V gene are SGHRS and YFSETQ. The CDR3 consists of 15 residues. Trimming took off 4 bases at V and 0 bases at J, with 14 bases between the two ends. Here the CDR3 reads CASSIAIRGSYEQYF. CDR3 in DNA: TGCGCCAGCAGCATCGCCATCAGGGGCTCCTACGAGCAGTACTTC.

In this sample, this clonotype turned up many times. The chain has TRBV5-6 and TRBJ2-3; the match to TRBD2 covers 11 bases. V lost 0 bases, J lost 2 bases, and 5 bases stayed unmatched. The CDR3 is 17 residues long. The V gene's germline CDR1 is SGHDT and CDR2 YYEEEE. CDR3 nucleotides: TGTGCCAGCAGCTTGGAGACTAGCGGGGTTAACACAGATACGCAGTATTTT. It specifies CASSLETSGVNTDTQYF.

As to this clonotype: This sequence may be a read error, since a much larger clone differs from it by one base. A read error is likely, as this CDR3 ends without the conserved phenylalanine or tryptophan. This rearrangement joins TRBV30 to TRBJ2-1, with 7 bases that match TRBD2. The CDR3 totals 13 residues. Per the germline V gene, CDR1 is GTSNPN and CDR2 is SVGIG (reference sequence). Germline trimming cut 5 bases from V and 7 bases from J; bases unmatched to any gene: 8. CDR3 amino acids: CAWGGVRKNEQFC. The CDR3 DNA reads TGTGCCTGGGGGGGGGTTCGAAAGAATGAGCAGTTCTGC.

In its sample, this clonotype was seen many times. The chain recombines TRBV5-1 with TRBJ2-1, with TRBD1 as a possible D gene (5 bases). Trimming shortened V by 4 bases and J by 12 bases, and 23 bases separated the two germline ends. From germline, CDR1 is SGHRS and CDR2 YFSETQ. CDR3 length: 15 amino acids. The CDR3 here is CASSPGLRAEGVQFF. The CDR3 nucleotides are TGCGCCAGCAGCCCCGGGCTCAGGGCCGAAGGGGTGCAGTTCTTC.

This clonotype was seen only once. The rearrangement joins TRBV12-3 or TRBV12-4 to TRBJ1-5; D ambiguous. This CDR3 has 15 amino acids. V lost 4 bases to trimming and J lost 5 bases, with 15 bases between them. CDR3 sequence reads: CASSSGFHGYQPQHF. Here the CDR3 DNA reads TGTGCCAGCAGTTCAGGCTTCCATGGCTATCAGCCCCAGCATTTT.

This clonotype was picked up many times. The rearrangement uses TRBV3-1 and TRBJ1-2; perhaps TRBD1 as D (5 bases). Trimming shortened V by 1 base and J by 4 bases, and 7 bases separated the two germline ends. Germline lookup yields CDR1 LGHDT and CDR2 YNNKEL (reference sequence). The length of the CDR3 is 13 residues. Here the CDR3 reads CASSQGGSYGYTF. The CDR3 region has the DNA TGTGCCAGCAGCCAAGGGGGGTCCTATGGCTACACCTTC.

This clonotype was counted ten times or more. The chain has TRBV30 and TRBJ2-3, with unresolved D. CDR1 is GTSNPN, CDR2 SVGIG, per germline (reference sequence). CDR3 size: 13 residues. V shed 4 bases and J shed 4 bases, with 12 bases lying between them. The CDR3 region has the DNA TGTGCCTGGAACCTCCTTAGGGCAGATACGCAGTATTTT. It translates to CAWNLLRADTQYF.

The chain joins TRBV9 to TRBJ2-3, with no clear D. Germline V CDR1 and CDR2: SGDLS, YYNGEE. The V end was cut by 4 bases, the J end by 12 bases, with 18 bases between. The CDR3 runs to 13 residues. CDR3 bases: TGTGCCAGCAGCCTCGCGAGCACAGATGCTCAGTATTTT. Protein: CASSLASTDAQYF.